One T cell receptor (beta chain) is described in this entry. Its antigen remains unidentified. The data were taken from a study of cytomegalovirus exposure and HLA in healthy donors. Produced via immunoSEQ multiplex PCR; TCRdb's table is partial and in-frame only. The sample includes approximately 120,000 clones, just under 95% of them seen just once. V was cut by 5 bases and J by 2 bases, with 13 bases left in between. In germline, CDR1 is MRHNA, CDR2 SNTAGT. There are 15 residues in the CDR3. Study findings and constraints: Specificity for CMV antigens was confirmed in vitro for three of the CMV-associated chains. Rare TCR sequences predominated, though certain public TCRs were found in many donors.

The V gene is TRBV6-4, the J gene TRBJ2-1; D remains ambiguous. The receptor was derived from a young woman in good health and CMV-seronegative. Sample: PBMCs. CDR3 in DNA: TGTGCCAGCAGTCTTTCTGACACCCCCTACAATGAGCAGTTCTTC. It encodes CASSLSDTPYNEQFF.